These 24 T cell receptor beta chains were sequenced from one sample in a study of T cells in Graves' hyperthyroidism and ophthalmopathy. The investigators amplified TCR beta CDR3 regions from RNA transcripts. The HTBI primer set drove a first-round RT-PCR of the TCR CDR3. TCRdb processed the multiplex PCR reads anew with MiXCR; each CDR3 protein has one entry. The sample includes fewer than 450,000 distinct CDR3 sequences, around 15% seen only once; the top ten take approximately 27%. The source material was blood. These TCRs come from a man aged 50 to 59 with Graves' ophthalmopathy.

The rearrangement links TRBV6-1 to TRBJ1-2; D not resolved. Trimming cost V 7 bases and J 2 bases, with 14 bases left between them. Germline CDR1 is MNHNS and CDR2 is SASEGT. The CDR3 has 14 residues. CDR3: CASTPRSANYGYTF. The CDR3, as DNA: TGTGCCAGCACCCCTCGGTCAGCAAACTATGGCTACACCTTC.

In this sample, this clonotype turned up many times. The V call is TRBV18, the J call TRBJ2-7, with 7 nucleotides matching TRBD1. The germline V gene encodes CDR1 KGHSH and CDR2 LQKENI. J lost 9 bases, V lost 2 bases, and 22 bases had no gene match. The CDR3 length is 18 residues. The CDR3 nucleotides read TGTGCCAGCTCACCAACCGGTGACAGGGCCTCTTACGAGAGAAGGCAGTACTTC. Its protein is CASSPTGDRASYERRQYF.

This clonotype was observed a handful of times. This chain joins TRBV6-5 and TRBJ2-3; 7 nucleotides match TRBD2. CDR1 and CDR2 (germline): MNHEY, SVGAGI. The CDR3 is 15 amino acids. The V gene end was trimmed by 3 bases and the J gene end by 4 bases; junction bases not matched to a gene: 7. The CDR3 bases are TGTGCCAGCAGTTATGGGTCGGGAGGTGCAGATACGCAGTATTTT. Its translation is CASSYGSGGADTQYF.

The rearrangement links TRBV5-1 to TRBJ2-4; TRBD2 is a possible D gene (5 bases). Between the trimmed V and J ends, which lost 6 bases and 7 bases, there was a span of 26 bases. The CDR3 spans 17 residues. Looked up from germline, CDR1 is SGHRS and CDR2 is YFSETQ. As DNA, the CDR3 is TGCGCCAGCACCAACGAAGCACGAACGACGGGGAAGAACATTCAGTACTTC. Its protein product is CASTNEARTTGKNIQYF.

Comments on this clonotype: A single base separates this from a much larger clone, so it may be a read error. The chain links TRBV3-1 to TRBJ2-2; maybe TRBD1 (6 bases). This CDR3 region has 15 residues. The V and J ends lost 2 bases and 6 bases respectively, with 13 bases between them. Germline lookup yields CDR1 LGHDT and CDR2 YNNKEL (reference sequence). CDR3 region: CASSQMIGGSGELFF. CDR3 nucleotide sequence: TGTGCCAGCAGCCAAATGATAGGGGGTTCCGGGGAGCTGTTTTTT. The complete variable domain, with remaining parts taken from reference TRBV3-1 and TRBJ2-2, reads DTAVSQTPKYLVTQMGNDKSIKCEQNLGHDTMYWYKQDSKKFLKIMFSYNNKELIINETVPNRFSPKSPDKAHLNLHINSLELGDSAVYFCASSQMIGGSGELFFGEGSRLTVL.

Many counts were recorded for this clonotype. V and J are TRBV11-1 and TRBJ2-4; D is perhaps TRBD1 (6 bases). CDR1 SGHAT and CDR2 FQDESV come from the germline V gene (reference sequence). The CDR3 runs 13 residues. V dropped 5 bases and J dropped 9 bases, with 14 bases sitting between them. The CDR3 is CASSQGTAGIQYF. CDR3 sequence (DNA): TGTGCCAGCAGCCAGGGGACGGCGGGCATTCAGTACTTC.

The V gene is TRBV11-3, the J gene TRBJ2-5; 8 bases agree with TRBD2. CDR1 is SGHNT, CDR2 YENEEA, per germline. Trimming removed 1 base from V and 7 bases from J; junction bases left unmatched: 11. This CDR3 has 16 amino acids. CDR3 nucleotides: TGTGCCAGCAGCTTAGGTCGGGGACTAGAAGGAGGGACCCAGTACTTC. Translation gives CASSLGRGLEGGTQYF. Full variable domain (missing parts from reference TRBV11-3 and TRBJ2-5): EAGVVQSPRYKIIEKKQPVAFWCNPISGHNTLYWYLQNLGQGPELLIRYENEEAVDDSQLPKDRFSAERLKGVDSTLKIQPAELGDSAVYLCASSLGRGLEGGTQYFGPGTRLLVL.

The V call is TRBV6-1, the J call TRBJ1-2; 8 bases are a match to TRBD1. Looked up from germline, CDR1 is MNHNS and CDR2 is SASEGT. V trimming: 0 bases; J trimming: 2 bases; junction bases outside the gene matches: 5. The CDR3 runs 16 residues. This CDR3 is CASSEASRTGNYGYTF. The CDR3 bases are TGTGCCAGCAGTGAAGCATCCCGGACAGGGAACTATGGCTACACCTTC.

CDR3 bases: TGTGCCAGCTCACCAAAAACCGGGCAGGGTATTAGTTACGAGCAGTACTTC. Translating it yields CASSPKTGQGISYEQYF. The J gene is TRBJ2-7, the V gene TRBV18, with a possible D match to TRBD1 (5 bases). The V and J ends lost 2 bases and 4 bases respectively, with 21 bases between them. This CDR3 has 17 amino acids. Germline assignment: CDR1 KGHSH and CDR2 LQKENI.

This clonotype appeared many times. The chain has TRBV5-1 and TRBJ1-2, with D possibly being TRBD1 (5 bases). This CDR3 contains 13 residues. Looked up from germline, CDR1 is SGHRS and CDR2 is YFSETQ. Trimming removed 4 bases from V and 4 bases from J, with 11 bases in between. CDR3: CASSVQGGYGYTF. CDR3 nucleotides: TGCGCCAGCAGCGTGCAGGGAGGCTATGGCTACACCTTC.

This clonotype was seen many times. The rearrangement links TRBV11-2 to TRBJ2-1, with D possibly being TRBD2 (5 bases). The V gene's germline CDR1 is SGHAT and CDR2 FQNNGV. Trimming shortened V by 6 bases and J by 9 bases, and 18 bases separated the two germline ends. This CDR3 has 14 amino acids. The CDR3 sequence is CASRYPGKVGEQFF. The CDR3 bases are TGTGCCAGCAGATACCCCGGGAAAGTGGGTGAGCAGTTCTTC.

This clonotype was detected many times. The V gene is TRBV5-1, the J gene TRBJ2-5; no firm D call. Germline V gives CDR1 SGHRS, CDR2 YFSETQ. The CDR3 is made up of 14 amino acids. Trimming removed 0 bases from V and 4 bases from J, with 10 bases in between. CDR3 nucleotide sequence: TGCGCCAGCAGCTTGGCTGGTTCGACAGAGACCCAGTACTTC. Its translation: CASSLAGSTETQYF. The full variable domain, in which reference TRBV5-1 and TRBJ2-5 provide the parts outside the CDR3, is KAGVTQTPRYLIKTRGQQVTLSCSPISGHRSVSWYQQTPGQGLQFLFEYFSETQRNKGNFPGRFSGRQFSNSRSEMNVSTLELGDSALYLCASSLAGSTETQYFGPGTRLLVL.

This clonotype was observed a handful of times. CDR3 bases: TGTGCCAGCACTCCTCCGGGGGTCGAGACCCAGTACTTC. Its protein product is CASTPPGVETQYF. J is TRBJ2-5 and V is TRBV2; a weak D match, TRBD2 (6 bases). The CDR3 has 13 amino acids. Trimming pared 7 bases from V and 5 bases from J, leaving 14 bases between. CDR1 is SNHLY and CDR2 is FYNNEI in the germline V gene.

The chain is built from TRBV5-1 and TRBJ1-2; 8 bases are a match to TRBD1. V was pared by 2 bases and J by 5 bases, with 8 bases of the junction left unmatched. Germline-derived CDR1 and CDR2 are SGHRS and YFSETQ. CDR3 length: 15 amino acids. CDR3 bases: TGCGCCAGCAGCTTATGGACGCAGGGGGCTTATGGCTACACCTTC. It is translated as CASSLWTQGAYGYTF.

The chain recombines TRBV29-1 with TRBJ1-2; D unresolved. Germline V lookup: CDR1 SQVTM, CDR2 ANQGSEA. The CDR3 is 12 amino acids. The V end was cut by 2 bases, the J end by 9 bases, with 13 bases between. The CDR3 sequence: CSVEMDNLSYTF. The CDR3 DNA sequence: TGCAGCGTTGAAATGGATAATCTGAGCTACACCTTC.

This clonotype was recorded a few times. The V call is TRBV4-2, the J call TRBJ2-7, with 9 positions matching TRBD2. V was clipped by 1 base and J by 2 bases; unmatched bases: 6. This CDR3 has 16 residues. Per germline, CDR1 LGHNA and CDR2 YNFKEQ. CDR3 amino acids: CASSQVLTSGTYEQYF. CDR3 in DNA: TGTGCCAGCAGCCAAGTCCTGACTAGCGGTACCTACGAGCAGTACTTC.

The chain couples TRBV9 to TRBJ2-5; 14 nucleotides agree with TRBD2. This CDR3 spans 17 amino acids. The J segment lost 7 bases and the V segment lost 3 bases, leaving 11 bases of the junction unmatched. Germline V gene data show CDR1 as SGDLS and CDR2 as YYNGEE. CDR3 loop: CASSAGLAGDLAGTQYF. CDR3 DNA: TGTGCCAGCAGCGCGGGACTAGCGGGAGACCTGGCTGGGACCCAGTACTTC.

The J gene is TRBJ2-1, the V gene TRBV6-1, with 11 bases identical to TRBD2. CDR3 length: 17 residues. CDR1 and CDR2 from the germline V gene are MNHNS and SASEGT. The V and J ends lost 4 bases and 2 bases, in that order; junction bases with no gene match: 7. In nucleotides, the CDR3 is TGTGCCAGCAGTGTGCGAGGACTAGCGGGTCCCTACAATGAGCAGTTCTTC. It specifies CASSVRGLAGPYNEQFF.

There are many counts of this clonotype. V is TRBV20-1 and J is TRBJ2-3; 10 nucleotides agree with TRBD2. Germline V CDR1 and CDR2: DFQATT, SNEGSKA (reference sequence). The CDR3 totals 16 residues. The junction had 8 bases not matched to a gene; V was cut back by 3 bases and J by 2 bases. The CDR3 DNA is TGCAGTGCTAGTGGGACACTAGCGGGGATCACAGATACGCAGTATTTT. Its protein is CSASGTLAGITDTQYF.

The chain joins TRBV7-9 to TRBJ2-1; D is possibly TRBD1 (6 bases). The germline CDR1 and CDR2 sequences are SEHNR and FQNEAQ (reference sequence). V lost 2 bases, J lost 0 bases, and 11 bases lay in between. This CDR3 contains 16 residues. The CDR3 nucleotides read TGTGCCAGCAGCTTATTAGGGGGTGCCTCCTACAATGAGCAGTTCTTC. This translates into CASSLLGGASYNEQFF.

The rearrangement uses TRBV29-1 and TRBJ1-1; tentative D call: TRBD1 (6 bases). CDR3 length: 11 residues. V lost 7 bases, J lost 7 bases, and 13 bases lay in between. The germline V gene has CDR1 SQVTM and CDR2 ANQGSEA. As DNA, the CDR3 is TGCAGCGCGCGTCGGACAGATGAAGCTTTCTTT. Its translation: CSARRTDEAFF.

This clonotype has only one observation. Just one base apart from a much larger clone, this may be a read error. This rearrangement joins TRBV20-1 to TRBJ1-2, with D possibly TRBD1 on 5 matching bases. V was shortened by 2 bases and J by 8 bases, with 18 bases between the two germline ends. The CDR3 length is 14 residues. CDR1 and CDR2 (germline): DFQATT, SNEGSKA (reference sequence). The CDR3 here is CSARRRDGVRGYTF. Here the CDR3 DNA reads TGCAGTGCTAGACGACGGGACGGGGTGAGGGGCTACACCTTC.

This clonotype occurred many times. The chain couples TRBV6-1 to TRBJ2-1; 8 positions agree with TRBD2. J lost 4 bases, V lost 5 bases, and 4 bases had no gene match. Germline V gene data show CDR1 as MNHNS and CDR2 as SASEGT. CDR3 length: 14 amino acids. The CDR3 loop reads CASSTSGRYNEQFF. The DNA of the CDR3 is TGTGCCAGCAGTACTAGCGGCCGTTACAATGAGCAGTTCTTC.

This clonotype was counted ten times or more. The rearrangement links TRBV12-3 or TRBV12-4 to TRBJ1-4, with a possible D match to TRBD1 (6 bases). The germline V and J ends were trimmed by 5 bases and 5 bases, with 15 bases remaining between them. The CDR3 runs to 15 residues. Here the CDR3 reads CASSVPGAKNEKLFF. In nucleotides, the CDR3 is TGTGCCAGCAGTGTACCAGGGGCGAAGAATGAAAAACTGTTTTTT.